These 21 T cell receptor beta chains originate from one sample sequenced in a study of cytomegalovirus exposure and HLA in healthy donors. Amplification used 60 Vbeta primers and 13 Jbeta primers. Assay: immunoSEQ multiplex PCR; the TCRdb copy retains only in-frame clones and omits some. The listing records 77,000 or so clones. The sequencing sample was made of PBMCs. Every receptor here comes from a man younger than 45 in good health and CMV-seronegative.

The rearrangement links TRBV6-5 to TRBJ1-3, with a tentative D call TRBD1 (6 bases). The germline V gene encodes CDR1 MNHEY and CDR2 SVGAGI. The CDR3 spans 14 residues. V was cut by 5 bases and J by 4 bases, with 12 bases left in between. CDR3 amino acids: CASSGRGSGNTIYF. The CDR3 DNA is TGTGCCAGCAGTGGGAGGGGGTCAGGAAACACCATATATTTT.

The chain joins TRBV7-3 to TRBJ2-3; tentatively, D is TRBD2 (5 bases). V lost 5 bases, J lost 0 bases, and 12 bases lay in between. Germline CDR1 reads SGHTA; CDR2 reads FQGTGA. The CDR3 has 15 residues. The DNA of the CDR3 is TGTGCCAGCAGCCCGAGGGCCCCCAGCACAGATACGCAGTATTTT. Translating it yields CASSPRAPSTDTQYF.

The V call is TRBV6-1, the J call TRBJ2-3; TRBD2 agrees at 8 bases. The CDR3 is 15 amino acids. J gave up 3 bases and V 6 bases, and 8 bases lay outside the gene matches. In germline, CDR1 is MNHNS, CDR2 SASEGT. This CDR3 is CASRLSGTGTDTQYF. Here the CDR3 DNA reads TGTGCCAGCAGACTTAGCGGGACGGGTACAGATACGCAGTATTTT.

The V call is TRBV5-1, the J call TRBJ2-3; 7 bases map to TRBD1. The CDR3 covers 13 residues. CDR1 is SGHRS and CDR2 is YFSETQ in the germline V gene. J was trimmed by 3 bases and V by 5 bases; bases with no gene match: 3. Here the CDR3 DNA reads TGCGCCAGCAGAGCAGGGGGTACAGATACGCAGTATTTT. Translated, it gives CASRAGGTDTQYF.

CDR3 DNA: TGTGCCAGCAGGACGGCAGCGGATCATGGAGATACGCAGTATTTT. Translation: CASRTAADHGDTQYF. This rearrangement joins TRBV7-2 to TRBJ2-3, with D maybe TRBD2 (5 bases). CDR3 size: 15 residues. V dropped 6 bases and J dropped 5 bases, with 18 bases sitting between them. Germline CDR1 is SGHTA and CDR2 is FQGNSA.

The rearrangement uses TRBV13 and TRBJ2-7; D remains unclear. The CDR3 consists of 13 residues. Per germline, CDR1 PRHDT and CDR2 FYEKMQ (reference sequence). Trimming removed 5 bases at V and 4 bases at J, with 12 bases between. CDR3 residues: CASSPSPSYEQYF. As DNA, the CDR3 is TGTGCCAGCAGCCCGAGCCCCTCTTACGAGCAGTACTTC.

This chain connects TRBV7-8 to TRBJ1-1, with 7 bases that match TRBD1. The CDR3 extends over 14 amino acids. Losses at the gene ends were 7 bases for V and 2 bases for J; bases not matched to a gene: 7. Per germline, CDR1 SGHVS and CDR2 FQNEAQ. DNA of the CDR3: TGTGCCAGCACGGGCGGGACAGCCAACACTGAAGCTTTCTTT. Encoded protein: CASTGGTANTEAFF.

The chain is built from TRBV5-6 and TRBJ1-2; D possibly corresponds to TRBD1 (5 bases). This CDR3 is 15 amino acids long. Germline lookup yields CDR1 SGHDT and CDR2 YYEEEE. Between the trimmed V and J ends, which lost 4 bases and 8 bases, there was a span of 21 bases. CDR3 loop: CASSPLPRQSLGYTF. The CDR3 DNA is TGTGCCAGCAGCCCACTACCTAGACAGTCGCTCGGCTACACCTTC. Full variable domain (missing parts from reference TRBV5-6 and TRBJ1-2): DAGVTQSPTHLIKTRGQQVTLRCSPKSGHDTVSWYQQALGQGPQFIFQYYEEEERQRGNFPDRFSGHQFPNYSSELNVNALLLGDSALYLCASSPLPRQSLGYTFGSGTRLTVV.

The V and J genes are TRBV7-3 and TRBJ2-1, with TRBD2 matching over 8 bases. This CDR3 region has 16 residues. J lost 4 bases, V lost 4 bases, and 9 bases had no gene match. Germline CDR1 and CDR2: SGHTA and FQGTGA. The CDR3 nucleotides read TGTGCCAGCAGCTGGGGCCGGGAGGGAGTTTACAATGAGCAGTTCTTC. Protein product: CASSWGREGVYNEQFF.

The CDR3 DNA sequence: TGTGCCAGCAGCGTAGAGGGGGACAGGGAAAGCAATCAGCCCCAGCATTTT. Its translation is CASSVEGDRESNQPQHF. The chain uses TRBV9 and TRBJ1-5; 9 bases are shared with TRBD1. V was clipped by 0 bases and J by 1 base; unmatched bases: 5. The CDR3 loop spans 17 amino acids. CDR1 and CDR2 (germline): SGDLS, YYNGEE.

This chain joins TRBV5-4 and TRBJ2-3; 12 bases map to TRBD2. Trimming took 4 bases from V and 3 from J; bases not matched to a gene: 9. The germline V gene encodes CDR1 SGHNT and CDR2 YYREEE (reference sequence). CDR3 size: 17 residues. CDR3 DNA: TGTGCCAGCAGCGGAAGACTAGCGGGAGTGGGAACAGATACGCAGTATTTT. Protein: CASSGRLAGVGTDTQYF.

J is TRBJ2-1 and V is TRBV11-1, with 13 bases identical to TRBD2. The CDR3 has 17 residues. The V and J ends lost 6 bases and 5 bases, in that order; junction bases with no gene match: 10. Germline CDR1 SGHAT, CDR2 FQDESV (reference sequence). CDR3 nucleotides: TGTGCCAGCAGTTCGACTAGCGGGGGGCCTGGGGACAATGAGCAGTTCTTC. It yields the protein CASSSTSGGPGDNEQFF.

On this clone: One end of the junction does not line up with germline, which may come from a read error. This chain joins TRBV12-5 and TRBJ2-2; tentatively, D is TRBD1 (6 bases). In germline, CDR1 is LGHNT, CDR2 FRNRAP. The CDR3 totals 16 residues. The CDR3 DNA is TGTGCTAGTGGTTTGGTCAGAAGGGGGATGAAACGGGGAGCTGTTTTT. This sequence encodes CASGLVRRGMKRGAVF.

This chain joins TRBV6-6 and TRBJ2-1, with D unresolved. Trimming pared 2 bases from V and 3 bases from J, leaving 11 bases between. Germline CDR1 is MNHNY and CDR2 is SVGAGI (reference sequence). The length of the CDR3 is 15 residues. The CDR3 is CASSYLPRGYNEQFF. CDR3 sequence (DNA): TGTGCCAGCAGTTACCTGCCTCGAGGCTACAATGAGCAGTTCTTC.

The chain employs TRBV4-3 and TRBJ1-1, with 8 bases identical to TRBD1. The ends lost 0 bases at V and 8 bases at J; junction bases unmatched: 14. The CDR3 sequence is 17 residues long. Germline CDR1 LGHNA, CDR2 YSLEER. The CDR3 nucleotides are TGCGCCAGCAGCCAAGATGGGGTAATAGGACAGGGAGCAGAAGCTTTCTTT. Translated, it gives CASSQDGVIGQGAEAFF.

The chain joins TRBV12-5 to TRBJ2-4, with a possible D match to TRBD2 (7 bases). The CDR3 has 16 residues. Germline V gene data show CDR1 as LGHNT and CDR2 as FRNRAP. Trimming took off 2 bases at V and 4 bases at J, with 15 bases between the two ends. CDR3 protein: CASGLLGASGKNIQYF. The CDR3 DNA reads TGTGCTAGTGGTTTGTTGGGGGCTAGCGGAAAAAACATTCAGTACTTC.

The rearrangement uses TRBV4-2 and TRBJ2-7; 10 bases agree with TRBD2. V lost 0 bases, J lost 1 base, and 6 bases stayed unmatched. Germline V gene data show CDR1 as LGHNA and CDR2 as YNFKEQ. The CDR3 is made up of 17 amino acids. The CDR3 loop is CASSQDLVAGGSYEQYF. The CDR3 DNA reads TGTGCCAGCAGCCAAGATTTAGTAGCGGGAGGATCCTACGAGCAGTACTTC.

The chain links TRBV11-3 to TRBJ1-1; unclear D gene. V dropped 4 bases and J dropped 1 base, with 4 bases sitting between them. The germline V gene has CDR1 SGHNT and CDR2 YENEEA. The CDR3 totals 12 residues. CDR3 sequence (DNA): TGTGCCAGCAGCTCCAGGAACACTGAAGCTTTCTTT. Protein sequence: CASSSRNTEAFF. The variable domain in full, with the rest retrieved from reference TRBV11-3 and TRBJ1-1, is EAGVVQSPRYKIIEKKQPVAFWCNPISGHNTLYWYLQNLGQGPELLIRYENEEAVDDSQLPKDRFSAERLKGVDSTLKIQPAELGDSAVYLCASSSRNTEAFFGQGTRLTVV.

CDR3 DNA: TGTGCCAGCAGCTTAATGTCAGGGCCCTCCGAAGCTTTCTTT. This translates into CASSLMSGPSEAFF. The rearrangement uses TRBV7-3 and TRBJ1-1, with D perhaps TRBD1 (5 bases). This CDR3 spans 14 amino acids. Germline V gives CDR1 SGHTA, CDR2 FQGTGA. V lost 1 base and J lost 8, with 14 bases in between.

This CDR3 reads CASSLNPDSQETQYF. For the CDR3, the DNA is TGTGCCAGCAGCTTAAACCCTGACAGTCAAGAGACCCAGTACTTC. The V and J genes are TRBV11-2 and TRBJ2-5; perhaps TRBD1 as D (5 bases). The V and J ends lost 2 bases and 2 bases respectively, with 12 bases between them. The CDR3 covers 15 residues. Germline V lookup: CDR1 SGHAT, CDR2 FQNNGV.

V usage is TRBV5-1 and J usage is TRBJ1-5; 9 positions agree with TRBD1. Per germline, CDR1 SGHRS and CDR2 YFSETQ. The CDR3 covers 15 residues. V was pared by 0 bases and J by 3 bases, with 1 base of the junction left unmatched. The CDR3, as DNA: TGCGCCAGCAGCTTGGACAGGGGGCTCAATCAGCCCCAGCATTTT. Translating it yields CASSLDRGLNQPQHF.